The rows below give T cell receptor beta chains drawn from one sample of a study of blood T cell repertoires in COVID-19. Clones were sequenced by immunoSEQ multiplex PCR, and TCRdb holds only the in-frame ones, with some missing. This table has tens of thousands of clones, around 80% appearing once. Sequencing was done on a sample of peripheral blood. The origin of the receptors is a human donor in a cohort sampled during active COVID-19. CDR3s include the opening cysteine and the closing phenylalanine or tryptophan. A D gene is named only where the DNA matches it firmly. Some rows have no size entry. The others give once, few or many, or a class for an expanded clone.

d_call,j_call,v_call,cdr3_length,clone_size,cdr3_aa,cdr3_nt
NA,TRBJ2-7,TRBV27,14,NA,CASRGVGSVYEQYF,TGTGCCAGCAGGGGAGTAGGCAGTGTCTACGAGCAGTACTTC
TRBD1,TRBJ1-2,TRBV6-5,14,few,CASIRTGESYGYTF,TGTGCCAGCATCCGGACAGGGGAGTCCTATGGCTACACCTTC
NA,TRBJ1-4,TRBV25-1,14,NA,CASSEDSFNEKLFF,TGTGCCAGCAGTGAGGACAGCTTTAATGAAAAACTGTTTTTT
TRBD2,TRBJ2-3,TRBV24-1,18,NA,CATSDLPRLAGDTDTQYF,TGTGCCACCAGTGATTTGCCCCGACTAGCGGGAGACACAGATACGCAGTATTTT
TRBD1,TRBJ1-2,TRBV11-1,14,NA,CASSLRTGGYGYTF,TGTGCCAGCAGCTTACGGACAGGGGGCTATGGCTACACCTTC
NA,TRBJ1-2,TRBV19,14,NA,CASSMGGGAYGYTF,TGTGCCAGTAGTATGGGGGGGGGAGCATATGGCTACACCTTC
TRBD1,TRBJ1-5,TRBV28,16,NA,CASRDPGQGSNQPQHF,TGTGCCAGCAGGGACCCGGGACAGGGGAGCAATCAGCCCCAGCATTTT
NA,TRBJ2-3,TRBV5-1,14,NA,CASRARGPTDTQYF,TGCGCCAGCAGGGCACGGGGTCCAACAGATACGCAGTATTTT
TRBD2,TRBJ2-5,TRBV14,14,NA,CASSLLAGEETQYF,TGTGCCAGCAGCCTACTAGCGGGTGAAGAGACCCAGTACTTC
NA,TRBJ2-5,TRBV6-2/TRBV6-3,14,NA,CASSYAGLGETQYF,TGTGCCAGCAGTTACGCGGGATTAGGGGAGACCCAGTACTTC
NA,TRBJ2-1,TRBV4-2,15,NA,CASSPWTTDYNEQFF,TGTGCCAGCAGCCCATGGACTACCGACTACAATGAGCAGTTCTTC
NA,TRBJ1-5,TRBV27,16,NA,CASSLSGSYSNQPQHF,TGTGCCAGCAGTTTAAGTGGCAGTTATAGCAATCAGCCCCAGCATTTT
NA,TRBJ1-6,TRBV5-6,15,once,CASSLIGEPYSPLHF,TGTGCCAGCAGCTTGATAGGAGAGCCGTATTCACCCCTCCACTTT
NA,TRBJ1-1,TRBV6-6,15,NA,CASSYFNRQNTEAFF,TGTGCCAGCAGTTATTTCAACCGACAGAACACTGAAGCTTTCTTT
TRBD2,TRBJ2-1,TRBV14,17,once,CASSQDGSVAGRNEQFF,TGTGCCAGCAGCCAAGATGGCTCGGTAGCGGGAAGGAATGAGCAGTTCTTC
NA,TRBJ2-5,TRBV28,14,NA,CASSVNSGQETQYF,TGTGCCAGCAGTGTCAATAGCGGTCAAGAGACCCAGTACTTC
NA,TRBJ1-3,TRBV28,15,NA,CASSAGGDSGNTIYF,TGTGCCAGCAGTGCCGGAGGGGACTCTGGAAACACCATATATTTT
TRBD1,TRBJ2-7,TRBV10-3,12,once,CAISSGGNEQYF,TGTGCCATCAGCTCAGGGGGCAACGAGCAGTACTTC
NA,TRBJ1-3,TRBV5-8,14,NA,CASTFRGRGNTIYF,TGTGCCAGCACCTTCCGGGGGAGGGGAAACACCATATATTTT
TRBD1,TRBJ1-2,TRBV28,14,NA,CASSILQGADGYTF,TGTGCCAGCAGCATCTTACAGGGGGCTGATGGCTACACCTTC
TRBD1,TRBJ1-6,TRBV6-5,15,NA,CASRTGQRDNSPLHF,TGTGCCAGCAGAACGGGACAGAGAGATAATTCACCCCTCCACTTT
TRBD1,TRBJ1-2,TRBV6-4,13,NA,CASSRDRGFGYTF,TGTGCCAGCAGCAGAGACAGGGGGTTTGGCTACACCTTC
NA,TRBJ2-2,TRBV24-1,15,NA,CATSDARSRTGELFF,TGTGCCACCAGTGATGCCCGGAGTAGGACCGGGGAGCTGTTTTTT
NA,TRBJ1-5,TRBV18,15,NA,CASSPGAGRNQPQHF,TGTGCCAGCTCACCAGGCGCGGGACGCAATCAGCCCCAGCATTTT
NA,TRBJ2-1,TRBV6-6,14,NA,CASSYETTYNEQFF,TGTGCCAGCAGTTACGAGACAACCTACAATGAGCAGTTCTTC
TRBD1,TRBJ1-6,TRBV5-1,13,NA,CASSPGQDSPLHF,TGCGCCAGCAGCCCAGGACAGGATTCACCCCTCCACTTT
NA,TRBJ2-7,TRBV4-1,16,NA,CASSQERRQGRYEQYF,TGCGCCAGCAGCCAAGAGAGAAGGCAGGGTCGGTACGAGCAGTACTTC
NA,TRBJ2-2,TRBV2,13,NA,CASSVLNAGELFF,TGTGCCAGCAGCGTCCTAAATGCCGGGGAGCTGTTTTTT
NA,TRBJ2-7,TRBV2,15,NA,CASSEAPYSSYEQYF,TGTGCCAGCAGTGAAGCGCCATACAGTTCCTACGAGCAGTACTTC
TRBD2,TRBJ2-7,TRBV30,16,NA,CAWSRGPSGGSYEQYF,TGTGCCTGGAGTCGAGGACCCAGCGGGGGCTCCTACGAGCAGTACTTC
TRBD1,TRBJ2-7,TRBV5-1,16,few,CASSSTPDRVPHEQYF,TGCGCCAGCAGCAGCACTCCCGACAGGGTACCCCACGAGCAGTACTTC
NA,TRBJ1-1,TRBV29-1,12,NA,CSVPREGTEAFF,TGCAGCGTTCCGAGGGAGGGCACTGAAGCTTTCTTT
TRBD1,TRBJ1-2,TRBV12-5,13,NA,CASGLTGGDGYTF,TGTGCTAGTGGTTTGACAGGGGGGGATGGCTACACCTTC
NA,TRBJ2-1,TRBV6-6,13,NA,CASSGSPRNEQFF,TGTGCCAGCAGCGGGAGTCCCCGCAATGAGCAGTTCTTC
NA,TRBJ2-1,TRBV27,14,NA,CASTRGVADNEQFF,TGTGCCAGCACTAGGGGCGTGGCGGACAATGAGCAGTTCTTC
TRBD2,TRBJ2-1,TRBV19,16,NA,CASSIVRTVDAGGLFF,TGTGCCAGTAGTATTGTGAGGACAGTGGATGCGGGAGGGCTGTTCTTC
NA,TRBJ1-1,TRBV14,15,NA,CASSQVGGFGTEAFF,TGTGCCAGCAGCCAAGTGGGCGGGTTTGGCACTGAAGCTTTCTTT
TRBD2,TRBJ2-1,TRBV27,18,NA,CASSLTPLSGRALNEQFF,TGTGCCAGCAGTCTTACCCCCCTTAGCGGGAGGGCCCTCAATGAGCAGTTCTTC
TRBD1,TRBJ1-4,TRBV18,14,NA,CASSPTGANEKLFF,TGTGCCAGCTCACCGACAGGGGCGAATGAAAAACTGTTTTTT
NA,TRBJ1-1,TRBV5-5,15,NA,CASSLAGGLNTEAFF,TGTGCCAGCAGCTTGGCCGGGGGTTTGAACACTGAAGCTTTCTTT
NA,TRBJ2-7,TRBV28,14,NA,CASSLAVPPYEQYF,TGTGCCAGCAGTTTAGCAGTCCCTCCCTACGAGCAGTACTTC
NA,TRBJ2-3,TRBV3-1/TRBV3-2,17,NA,CASSQDRVVAGADTQYF,TGTGCCAGCAGCCAAGATCGAGTAGTGGCAGGGGCAGATACGCAGTATTTT
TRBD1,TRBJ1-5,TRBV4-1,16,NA,CASSQLTGPSNQPQHF,TGCGCCAGCAGCCAATTGACAGGGCCTAGCAATCAGCCCCAGCATTTT
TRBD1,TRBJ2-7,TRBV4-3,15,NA,CASSQYPGQGTEKYF,TGCGCCAGCAGCCAGTACCCGGGACAGGGGACTGAGAAGTACTTC
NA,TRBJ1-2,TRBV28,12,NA,CASSFRVYGYTF,TGTGCCAGCAGTTTCAGGGTTTATGGCTACACCTTC
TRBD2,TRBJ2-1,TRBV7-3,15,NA,CASSLKLAVYNEQFF,TGTGCCAGCAGCTTAAAACTAGCGGTATACAATGAGCAGTTCTTC
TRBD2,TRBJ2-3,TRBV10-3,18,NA,CAISKEGLAGGGADTQYF,TGTGCCATCAGCAAAGAAGGACTAGCGGGAGGAGGCGCAGATACGCAGTATTTT
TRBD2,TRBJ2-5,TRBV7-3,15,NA,CASSLIPSGWETQYF,TGTGCCAGCAGCTTAATACCTAGCGGCTGGGAGACCCAGTACTTC
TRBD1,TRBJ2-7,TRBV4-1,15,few,CASSQERGQGNEQYF,TGCGCCAGCAGCCAAGAACGGGGACAGGGGAACGAGCAGTACTTC
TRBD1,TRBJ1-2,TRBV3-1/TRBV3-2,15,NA,CASSQFRGDRNGYTF,TGTGCCAGCAGCCAGTTCAGGGGGGATCGAAATGGCTACACCTTC
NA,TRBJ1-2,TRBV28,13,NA,CASSFPGGRGYTF,TGTGCCAGCAGTTTCCCTGGCGGCCGTGGCTACACCTTC